Listed below are T cell receptor beta chains from one sample, sequenced in a study of siplizumab effects on memory and regulatory T cells. Method: immunoSEQ multiplex PCR; TCRdb's copy keeps in-frame clones and lacks some. The top ten clones hold around a sixth of a sample with about 85,000 clones, approximately 95% of them seen once. Source material: CD8+ T cells sorted from blood. Receptors originate from a human donor in good health. CDR3s include the opening cysteine and the closing phenylalanine or tryptophan. The D gene is left open where the match is weak. Not all rows give a size; the values are once, few, many and, for expanded clones, a class.

V: TRBV4-2; J: TRBJ1-4; D: -; size: -; DNA: TGTGCCAGCAGCCAAGAGGGGCGGGTAACTGAAAAACTGTTTTTT; CDR3: CASSQEGRVTEKLFF
V: TRBV7-6; J: TRBJ1-5; D: TRBD1; size: -; DNA: TGTGCCAGCAGCTCGACAGGGGATCAGCCCCAGCATTTT; CDR3: CASSSTGDQPQHF
V: TRBV7-9; J: TRBJ2-5; D: -; size: -; DNA: TGTGCCAGCAGCTCAAAAGAATTTACGGAGCAGTACTTC; CDR3: CASSSKEFTEQYF
V: TRBV14; J: TRBJ2-2; D: TRBD2; size: -; DNA: TGTGCCAGCAGCCGGACTAGCGGGAGTACCGGGGAGCTGTTTTTT; CDR3: CASSRTSGSTGELFF
V: TRBV19; J: TRBJ2-7; D: -; size: once; DNA: TGTGCCAGTAGTCCTCTTGGGGCGGTGAGGGAGCAGTACTTC; CDR3: CASSPLGAVREQYF
V: TRBV27; J: TRBJ2-3; D: TRBD2; size: -; DNA: TGTGCCAGCAGCTTGTTACTAGCGGGAGGGACAGATACGCAGTATTTT; CDR3: CASSLLLAGGTDTQYF
V: TRBV2; J: TRBJ1-1; D: TRBD1; size: -; DNA: TGTGCCAGCTTGGAGGACAGGGGGCTCAACACTGAAGCTTTCTTT; CDR3: CASLEDRGLNTEAFF
V: TRBV7-3; J: TRBJ2-3; D: -; size: -; DNA: TGTGCCAGCAGTCGAGTTATCACAGATACGCAGTATTTT; CDR3: CASSRVITDTQYF
V: TRBV21-1; J: TRBJ2-3; D: -; size: -; DNA: TGTGCCAGCAGCATAAGTACGCAGTATTTT; CDR3: CASSISTQYF
V: TRBV7-9; J: TRBJ2-7; D: -; size: -; DNA: TGTGCCAGCAGTCTCTCATACTACGAGCAGTACTTC; CDR3: CASSLSYYEQYF
V: TRBV4-1; J: TRBJ1-1; D: -; size: -; DNA: TGCGCCAGTTTTGGGGGCCGGTCGACTGAAGCTTTCTTT; CDR3: CASFGGRSTEAFF
V: TRBV28; J: TRBJ1-5; D: -; size: -; DNA: TGTGCCAGCAGTTTATGGGGTAATCAGCCCCAGCATTTT; CDR3: CASSLWGNQPQHF
V: TRBV6-6; J: TRBJ1-1; D: TRBD1; size: -; DNA: TGTGCCAGCAGCAGGACAGGATGGGGTACTGAAGCTTTCTTT; CDR3: CASSRTGWGTEAFF
V: TRBV11-2; J: TRBJ2-7; D: TRBD2; size: -; DNA: TGTGCCACCAGACTAGCGGGATACGAGCAGTACTTC; CDR3: CATRLAGYEQYF
V: TRBV7-9; J: TRBJ2-7; D: -; size: -; DNA: TGTGCCAGCAGTTCCTATGTCGGGTACGAGCAGTACTTC; CDR3: CASSSYVGYEQYF
V: TRBV5-1; J: TRBJ2-7; D: -; size: once; DNA: TGCGCCAGCACCACAGGGATAACCCCCTACGAGCAGTACTTC; CDR3: CASTTGITPYEQYF
V: TRBV7-9; J: TRBJ2-5; D: -; size: -; DNA: TGTGCCAGCAGCTTAGTGTCGGAGGAGACCCAGTACTTC; CDR3: CASSLVSEETQYF
V: TRBV5-1; J: TRBJ2-1; D: TRBD2; size: once; DNA: TGCGCCAGCAGCTTGACTAGCGGGAGGGCGGATGAGCAGTTCTTC; CDR3: CASSLTSGRADEQFF
V: TRBV18; J: TRBJ2-7; D: TRBD2; size: -; DNA: TGTGCCAGCTCACCGAGTGAGGAGCGGGAGGGCGAGCAGTACTTC; CDR3: CASSPSEEREGEQYF
V: TRBV7-9; J: TRBJ2-7; D: TRBD2; size: -; DNA: TGTGCCAGCAGCCCAAGCGGGAGTAAAAACGAGCAGTACTTC; CDR3: CASSPSGSKNEQYF
V: TRBV7-7; J: TRBJ2-7; D: -; size: -; DNA: TGTGCTGAAAAAAAAGAGACGCAACGCCTACCGAACGAGCAGTACTTC; CDR3: CAEKKETQRLPNEQYF
V: TRBV12-5; J: TRBJ2-5; D: -; size: -; DNA: TGTGCTAGTGGTTTTGATGAGACCCAGTACTTC; CDR3: CASGFDETQYF
V: TRBV19; J: TRBJ1-1; D: -; size: -; DNA: TGTGCCAGTAGTATATCAGGGGTTGCGGCTTTCTTT; CDR3: CASSISGVAAFF
V: TRBV14; J: TRBJ1-3; D: -; size: -; DNA: TGTGCCAGCAGCCCCCAACGGTCGGGGTTTGGAAACACCATATATTTT; CDR3: CASSPQRSGFGNTIYF
V: TRBV5-5; J: TRBJ2-7; D: -; size: -; DNA: TGTGCCAGCAGCTTGGTTCCAGGGACCTACGAGCAGTACTTC; CDR3: CASSLVPGTYEQYF
V: TRBV6-5; J: TRBJ2-7; D: -; size: -; DNA: TGTGCCAGCATGAGAGGGGACGAGCAGTACTTC; CDR3: CASMRGDEQYF
V: TRBV4-1; J: TRBJ2-7; D: TRBD2; size: -; DNA: TGCGCCAGCAGCCAAGTAGGGACTAGCGGGAACTACGAGCAGTACTTC; CDR3: CASSQVGTSGNYEQYF
V: TRBV5-1; J: TRBJ1-2; D: TRBD1; size: -; DNA: TGCGCCAGCAGCTGGAACCTAGGACAGGGCGATGGCTACACCTTC; CDR3: CASSWNLGQGDGYTF
V: TRBV19; J: TRBJ2-5; D: -; size: -; DNA: TGTGCCAGTAGTATAGGCACCCGGAGCCGGGAGACCCAGTACTTC; CDR3: CASSIGTRSRETQYF
V: TRBV6-1; J: TRBJ2-2; D: -; size: -; DNA: TGTGCCAGCGGTCGAGAGATGGGGGGCACCGGGGAGCTGTTTTTT; CDR3: CASGREMGGTGELFF
V: TRBV19; J: TRBJ1-5; D: -; size: -; DNA: TGTGCCAGTAGTATAGTTGGGTATCAGCCCCAGCATTTT; CDR3: CASSIVGYQPQHF
V: TRBV5-6; J: TRBJ1-1; D: TRBD1; size: once; DNA: TGTGCCAGCAGCTTTGGAACAGGGGGTACTGAAGCTTTCTTT; CDR3: CASSFGTGGTEAFF
V: TRBV27; J: TRBJ2-7; D: TRBD1; size: once; DNA: TGTGCCAGCAGTTGGGGACAGGGTAGCTACGAGCAGTACTTC; CDR3: CASSWGQGSYEQYF
V: TRBV5-3; J: TRBJ2-7; D: -; size: -; DNA: TGTGCCAGAAGCTTGATCGGAGAGCAGTACTTC; CDR3: CARSLIGEQYF
V: TRBV19; J: TRBJ1-5; D: -; size: -; DNA: TGTGCCAGTAGTCCGTGGACAGCCAGCAATCAGCCCCAGCATTTT; CDR3: CASSPWTASNQPQHF
V: TRBV7-3; J: TRBJ2-1; D: TRBD1; size: -; DNA: TGTGCCAGCAGCCCCGGGACAGGGGCGGACAATGAGCAGTTCTTC; CDR3: CASSPGTGADNEQFF
V: TRBV19; J: TRBJ2-7; D: -; size: -; DNA: TGTGCCAGTAGTATAGATCTTCCGGGGGTCTACGAGCAGTACTTC; CDR3: CASSIDLPGVYEQYF
V: TRBV5-8; J: TRBJ2-7; D: -; size: once; DNA: TGTGCCAGCATCCTCCAGGTCGGGCGAGGCGAGCAGTACTTC; CDR3: CASILQVGRGEQYF
V: TRBV19; J: TRBJ2-7; D: -; size: -; DNA: TGTGCCAGTAGCTTAACAGGGAGATACGAGCAGTACTTC; CDR3: CASSLTGRYEQYF
V: TRBV7-6; J: TRBJ1-1; D: -; size: -; DNA: TGTGCCAGCAGCCGCGGAAGACAGAACACTGAAGCTTTCTTT; CDR3: CASSRGRQNTEAFF
V: TRBV21-1; J: TRBJ1-5; D: -; size: -; DNA: TGTGCCAGCAGCAAAGGAAGGGGGGGACATACTTCTAAGACGGGAGGCAATCAGCCCCAGCATTTT; CDR3: CASSKGRGGHTSKTGGNQPQHF
V: TRBV5-4; J: TRBJ1-5; D: -; size: -; DNA: TGTGCCCCAAGGGCGGAGACTTATAGCAATCAGCCCCAGCATTTT; CDR3: CAPRAETYSNQPQHF
V: TRBV6-5; J: TRBJ1-4; D: -; size: once; DNA: TGTGCCAGCAGTTACTCCGCGACAGTGAATGAAAAACTGTTTTTT; CDR3: CASSYSATVNEKLFF
V: TRBV6-6; J: TRBJ2-3; D: TRBD2; size: -; DNA: TGTGCCAGCTTTCTGGAGCGGGGAGTTGAAGATACGCAGTATTTT; CDR3: CASFLERGVEDTQYF
V: TRBV4-2; J: TRBJ2-1; D: -; size: -; DNA: TGTGCCAGCAGCCAAGATCTAGGACGGACGACTCCGAGGTACAATGAGCAGTTCTTC; CDR3: CASSQDLGRTTPRYNEQFF
V: TRBV7-3; J: TRBJ2-2; D: TRBD2; size: -; DNA: TGTGCCAGCAGCCATACCGCTAGCGGGAGGCCCGGGGAGCTGTTTTTT; CDR3: CASSHTASGRPGELFF
V: TRBV4-1; J: TRBJ2-1; D: TRBD1; size: -; DNA: TGCGCCAGCAGCCCATTGGGACAGGGGACGACCAATGAGCAGTTCTTC; CDR3: CASSPLGQGTTNEQFF
V: TRBV5-4; J: TRBJ1-1; D: -; size: once; DNA: TGTGCCAGCAGCCTGGGGAGTTCTGAAGCTTTCTTT; CDR3: CASSLGSSEAFF